One T cell receptor (beta chain) is described in this entry. This specimen comes from a study of shared clonotypes between healthy human individuals. Background on the study: Those who served as donors were two women and a few men between the ages of 18 and 49.

Germline-derived CDR1 and CDR2 are SGDLS and YYNGEE. V was trimmed by 0 bases and J by 0 bases, leaving 7 bases between them. The CDR3 is made up of 15 amino acids. Deep-level settings were used for running the assay. Each unsorted PBMC replicate got 300 ng genomic DNA, approximately 29,000 genomes. In the source study's methods: Filtering differed, since immunoSEQ gave only junction sequences and no quality scores. Assay: immunoSEQ multiplex PCR; the TCRdb copy retains only in-frame clones and omits some. Clonal size and the V and J genes are those of that table, whereas D and trimming came from the DNA. The sample carries fewer than 550,000 clones, nearly 80% recorded once.

Sequencing used PBMCs. J is TRBJ2-1 and V is TRBV9; D unresolved. This sequence was found in a woman aged 40 to 55 in good health. Some clones in this sample may be carry-over from other donors' samples. CDR3 sequence (DNA): TGTGCCAGCAGCGTAGAACCTGGCTCCTACAATGAGCAGTTCTTC. Its translation is CASSVEPGSYNEQFF.